This T cell receptor (beta chain) was recorded in a study of OX40 agonist ivuxolimab in advanced cancers. In the study overall: Patients with hepatocellular carcinoma, melanoma, renal cell or head and neck cancer made up the dose-escalation patients. People who had prior anti-PD-1, anti-PD-L1 or anti-CTLA-4 therapy could take part, and around 39% had some.

Sequencing was performed with immunoSEQ multiplex PCR; in TCRdb, only in-frame clones are kept and a portion is missing. The sample carries about 34,000 clones, 65% to 90% recorded once. Points from the study as a whole: Clonal expansion by week 6 occurred in CD4+ and CD8+ blood T cells (at 0.1 to 3.0 mg/kg).

In regard to this clone: Its matching antigen is unknown.

This material consisted of CD4+ or CD8+ T cells sorted from blood, taken in a trial of the OX40 agonist ivuxolimab. This receptor was taken from an adult with an advanced solid tumor such as melanoma, head and neck, liver or kidney cancer.

CDR3 DNA: TGTGCCAGCAGCCCGTCCCAGGGGGCGTCCATTCAGTACTTC. Encoded protein: CASSPSQGASIQYF. The chain recombines TRBV5-4 with TRBJ2-4; TRBD1 agrees at 8 bases. Germline V gives CDR1 SGHNT, CDR2 YYREEE (reference sequence). V shed 4 bases, J shed 9 bases, and the junction held 9 bases outside the gene matches. The CDR3 runs to 14 residues.